This TCR beta chain was identified in a study of CD8+CD57+ T cells in acquired aplastic anemia listed by TCRdb under 2018. General notes on the study: Extracted DNA from sorted CD4+ and CD8+ cells averaged around 3.2 ug, ranging from about 0.18 to 27.4 ug. A CD8+CD57+ expansion meant a frequency higher than the mean frequency seen in healthy subjects. What the study reported, not specific to this receptor: Between patients and healthy controls, no significant difference in CD8+ Simpson's diversity was found (P=0.060). Around 27 CD8+ CDR3 sequences were found to be shared between patients and controls, but these sequences appeared to be highly expressed in patients and within the immunodominant clones of the patients.

Flow cytometry had shown CD8+CD57+ cell expansion in the patients selected for sequencing. Every patient had a diagnosis of severe acquired aplastic anemia based on International Study of Aplastic Anemia and Agranulocytosis and Camitta criteria. Patients had received no therapy at the time of blood sampling. In the study, sorted CD4+ and CD8+ blood T cells from patients with severe aplastic anemia and from healthy subjects underwent deep sequencing of TCR repertoires. Patients were enrolled in the USA under clinicaltrials.gov protocols 00001620, 01623167, 00001397, 00071045, 00081523 and 00961064. Ficoll-Paque density gradient centrifugation was used to isolate peripheral blood mononuclear cells. Before DNA extraction, CD4+ and CD8+ T cells were sorted with FACS or magnetic beads. A note on this clonotype: Its binding antigen is unknown. Base qualities are missing; no much larger clone stands one base away.

The germline V gene gives CDR1 as WSHSY and CDR2 as SAAADI. The CDR3 sequence holds 13 residues, the cysteine and phenylalanine included. The CDR3 DNA has 39 bases and is translated from base 1. Profiling of TCR beta VDJ combinations and CDR3 sequences used genomic DNA as the template. An Illumina HiSeq 2000 was used for TCR repertoire sequencing. In the original analysis: TRBV/TRBJ rearrangement plots, CDR3 size and DJ length profiles, and Simpson's diversity index were used to evaluate the repertoires. Whichever DNA sequence was most abundant in the deep sequencing data was defined as the immunodominant clone. CDR3 amino acid sequences were checked for sharing across subjects and were also compared against the VDJdb database and published repertoires. In TCRdb, the public reads were trimmed at Q25 with fastp and aligned with MiXCR, with productive beta chains retained. Identical CDR3 protein sequences are pooled into one entry, listed with their most common genes and DNA. The V and J calls were determined by TCRdb, not by the authors. This sample gives some 160,000 distinct CDR3 sequences in total; under 55% of them show up just once. Together, the top ten hold approximately 2.9% of the sample.

The sequence was obtained from a human donor with aplastic anemia. The chain joins TRBV10-2 to TRBJ2-7, with TRBD2 identical over 8 junction bases. Sequencing was performed on sorted CD4+, CD8+, or CD8+CD57+ T cells (not recorded which) from PBMCs. The nucleotides are TGCGCATCCGGGACTAGTGGCGTCCACGAGCAGTACTTC. Translated, this is CASGTSGVHEQYF.